The subject of this entry is one T cell receptor beta chain. Its antigen remains unknown. These data are taken from a study of T cell repertoires in cytomegalovirus infection. Study overall: Public TCR beta signatures were indicative of both CMV infection and a matching HLA type.

In TCRdb, the reads were re-called with MiXCR into one record per CDR3 protein. The data show more than 200,000 distinct CDR3 sequences, approximately 10% seen once. V was pared by 6 bases and J by 4 bases, with 9 bases of the junction left unmatched. Germline CDR1 is SEHNR and CDR2 is FQNEAQ (reference sequence). The CDR3 spans 16 residues. Study results and caveats: The study identified carriers of CMV plus the relevant HLA from cumulative public TCR beta family frequency. CMV-specific TCR beta clonotypes restricted by HLA-C dominated the ex vivo response.

The chain recombines TRBV7-9 with TRBJ1-1, with TRBD1 identical over 12 bases. This clonotype was sampled from a human donor in good health (CMV status not recorded). Some clones in this sample may be carry-over from other donors' samples. Sequenced material: PBMCs. The CDR3 spells CASRETGQGAITEAFF. CDR3 nucleotide sequence: TGTGCCAGCAGGGAAACGGGACAGGGGGCGATCACTGAAGCTTTCTTT. The complete variable domain, with remaining parts taken from reference TRBV7-9 and TRBJ1-1, reads DTGVSQNPRHKITKRGQNVTFRCDPISEHNRLYWYRQTLGQGPEFLTYFQNEAQLEKSRLLSDRFSAERPKGSFSTLEIQRTEQGDSAMYLCASRETGQGAITEAFFGQGTRLTVV.